A selection of T cell receptor beta chains follows, all from one sample in a study of T cell clones after liver transplantation. Some clones are missing from TCRdb's copy, which holds only in-frame ones; the method was immunoSEQ multiplex PCR. This repertoire shows 50,000 or so clones, roughly nine tenths found once; its top ten account for 13% to 15%. The material was CD8+ T cells from blood, obtained 12 months after liver transplant. These receptor sequences come from a human patient who received a liver transplant. Among the T cells, some may be from the graft donor. Both conserved end residues are part of each CDR3. D genes are given only for firm matches. Clone size is stated in some rows and not others, as once, few, many or a class when expanded.

clone size	J gene	D gene	V gene	CDR3 protein	CDR3 DNA
few	TRBJ2-2	.	TRBV7-9	CASSLSSDPTGELFF	TGTGCCAGCAGCTTAAGTAGCGACCCCACCGGGGAGCTGTTTTTT
.	TRBJ2-7	TRBD1	TRBV19	CASSIPGGSYEQYF	TGTGCCAGTAGTATACCAGGGGGTTCCTACGAGCAGTACTTC
.	TRBJ2-5	TRBD1	TRBV7-9	CASSSTTGAETQYF	TGTGCCAGCAGCTCCACGACAGGGGCCGAGACCCAGTACTTC
.	TRBJ2-2	TRBD2	TRBV4-3	CASSQGLAGNTGELFF	TGCGCCAGCAGCCAAGGACTAGCGGGGAACACCGGGGAGCTGTTTTTT
.	TRBJ1-2	.	TRBV28	CASAKGDYGYTF	TGTGCCAGCGCGAAAGGGGACTATGGCTACACCTTC
medium-sized	TRBJ2-1	TRBD2	TRBV9	CASSGGLGGSYNEQFF	TGTGCCAGCAGCGGAGGTCTAGGCGGGAGCTACAATGAGCAGTTCTTC
once	TRBJ2-1	TRBD2	TRBV9	CASSVAGGLHNEQFF	TGTGCCAGCAGCGTAGCGGGAGGCCTCCACAATGAGCAGTTCTTC
.	TRBJ1-1	TRBD1	TRBV9	CASSSGGDEAFF	TGTGCCAGCAGCTCAGGGGGCGATGAAGCTTTCTTT
.	TRBJ1-1	.	TRBV7-9	CASSFGVGTEAFF	TGTGCCAGCAGCTTCGGGGTCGGGACTGAAGCTTTCTTT
.	TRBJ2-4	TRBD2	TRBV14	CASSPREGSKNIQYF	TGTGCCAGCAGCCCCCGGGAGGGGTCCAAAAACATTCAGTACTTC
.	TRBJ2-6	.	TRBV30	CAWSVGISGANVLTF	TGTGCCTGGAGTGTGGGGATCTCTGGGGCCAACGTCCTGACTTTC
.	TRBJ2-7	.	TRBV28	CASSFEGYYEQYF	TGTGCCAGCAGTTTCGAGGGGTACTACGAGCAGTACTTC
.	TRBJ2-7	TRBD2	TRBV27	CASSFRGLAGAFYEQYF	TGTGCCAGCAGTTTTCGGGGACTAGCGGGAGCATTCTACGAGCAGTACTTC
.	TRBJ1-1	.	TRBV6-5	CASSSIKLLSAEAFF	TGTGCCAGCAGCTCTATTAAGTTGTTATCTGCTGAAGCTTTCTTT
.	TRBJ2-6	TRBD1	TRBV7-8	CASSEPGQSSGANVLTF	TGTGCCAGCAGCGAACCGGGACAGAGCTCTGGGGCCAACGTCCTGACTTTC
.	TRBJ2-7	.	TRBV7-9	CASNTNGEQYF	TGTGCCAGCAATACGAATGGCGAGCAGTACTTC
once	TRBJ2-2	.	TRBV5-6	CASSLFTSPNTGELFF	TGTGCCAGCAGCCTATTCACGAGCCCGAACACCGGGGAGCTGTTTTTT
.	TRBJ2-5	.	TRBV15	CATSMSGEETQYF	TGTGCCACCAGCATGAGCGGTGAAGAGACCCAGTACTTC
.	TRBJ2-7	TRBD2	TRBV27	CASSLMLAGVYEQYF	TGTGCCAGCAGTTTAATGCTAGCGGGAGTTTACGAGCAGTACTTC
.	TRBJ2-7	.	TRBV6-5	CASSYSVKLGLEQYF	TGTGCCAGCAGTTACTCGGTTAAACTCGGTCTCGAGCAGTACTTC
.	TRBJ1-4	.	TRBV5-1	CASSSGIETNEKLFF	TGCGCCAGCAGCTCCGGGATAGAGACTAATGAAAAACTGTTTTTT
.	TRBJ2-7	.	TRBV28	CASSFGRDSEQYF	TGTGCCAGCAGTTTTGGGCGGGACAGCGAGCAGTACTTC
.	TRBJ2-7	TRBD1	TRBV28	CASSFRTGSDEQYF	TGTGCCAGCAGTTTTCGGACAGGATCGGACGAGCAGTACTTC
.	TRBJ1-2	.	TRBV27	CASRDGYTF	TGTGCCAGCAGGGATGGCTACACCTTC
.	TRBJ1-1	.	TRBV29-1	CSVPTGTSNTEAFF	TGCAGCGTCCCGACCGGGACGTCAAACACTGAAGCTTTCTTT
.	TRBJ2-3	TRBD2	TRBV11-2	CASSSMGAGSTDTQYF	TGTGCCAGCAGCTCCATGGGAGCGGGGAGCACAGATACGCAGTATTTT